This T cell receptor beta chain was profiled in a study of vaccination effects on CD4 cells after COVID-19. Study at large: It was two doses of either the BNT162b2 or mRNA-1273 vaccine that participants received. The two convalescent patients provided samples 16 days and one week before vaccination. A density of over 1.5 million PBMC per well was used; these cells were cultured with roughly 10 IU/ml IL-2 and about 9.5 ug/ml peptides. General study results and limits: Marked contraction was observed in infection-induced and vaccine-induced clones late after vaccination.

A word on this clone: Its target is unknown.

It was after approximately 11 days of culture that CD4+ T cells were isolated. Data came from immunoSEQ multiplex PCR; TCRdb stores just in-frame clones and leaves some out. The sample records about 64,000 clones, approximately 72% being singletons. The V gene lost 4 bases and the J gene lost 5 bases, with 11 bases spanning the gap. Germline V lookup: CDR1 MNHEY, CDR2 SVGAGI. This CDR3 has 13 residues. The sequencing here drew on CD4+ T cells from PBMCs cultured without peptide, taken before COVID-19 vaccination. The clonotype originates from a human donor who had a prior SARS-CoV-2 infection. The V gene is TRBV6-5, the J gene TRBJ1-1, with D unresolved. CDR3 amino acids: CASSSRGWTEAFF. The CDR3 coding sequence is TGTGCCAGCAGTTCTCGGGGATGGACTGAAGCTTTCTTT.